A selection of T cell receptor beta chains follows, all from one sample in a study of somatic mutations in cytotoxic T cells in rheumatoid arthritis. TCRdb's copy holds only in-frame clones and misses some; the assay was immunoSEQ multiplex PCR. The sample has 27,000 or so clones, around 86% seen once. Sample: CD8+ T cells sorted from blood. Receptors originate from an adult with rheumatoid arthritis. CDR3s include the opening cysteine and the closing phenylalanine or tryptophan.

TRBV7-9	TRBJ2-1	CASSPRTSGVDYNEQFF
TRBV7-7	TRBJ2-3	CASSLGDTDTQYF
TRBV4-1	TRBJ2-2	CASSQVRNTGELFF
TRBV29-1	TRBJ1-2	CSVEEVGLNYGYTF
TRBV6-1	TRBJ2-3	CASSVISGESTDTQYF
TRBV6-1	TRBJ2-4	CASSGSQRVAKNIQYF
TRBV28	TRBJ2-7	CASSFDSGRSDYEQYF
TRBV2	TRBJ2-7	CASIAVYEQYF
TRBV6-5	TRBJ2-4	CASSFSGAKNIQYF
TRBV29-1	TRBJ2-7	CSVELGEETGDYEQYF
TRBV7-3	TRBJ2-1	CASSLIGTGWDEQFF
TRBV7-9	TRBJ1-1	CASSFLFRGNTEAFF
TRBV5-4	TRBJ2-7	CASSLGYEQYF
TRBV25-1	TRBJ1-1	CASSELGGPEAFF
TRBV14	TRBJ1-5	CASSQGINQPQHF
TRBV2	TRBJ2-5	CASSFSVGTGDLGETQYF
TRBV7-9	TRBJ2-1	CASSSSAAGVFYNEQFF
TRBV28	TRBJ2-1	CATSEGDYNEQFF
TRBV21-1	TRBJ1-4	CASSRQGLNEKLFF
TRBV29-1	TRBJ2-3	CSVETSGGDGRSTDTQYF
TRBV5-6	TRBJ2-2	CASSLAATGHTGELFF
TRBV30	TRBJ2-5	CAWSSALAGETQYF